The 15 T cell receptor beta chains below all came from one sample that was sequenced in a study of blood T cell repertoires in COVID-19. TCRdb's copy holds only in-frame clones and misses some; the assay was immunoSEQ multiplex PCR. The sample holds 90,000 to 100,000 clones, nearly 90% seen once. Material for sequencing was peripheral blood. The receptor source for this set is a man between 65 and 85 years old with acute or convalescent COVID-19.

This chain joins TRBV5-1 and TRBJ2-1; 8 nucleotides line up with TRBD2. Germline assignment: CDR1 SGHRS and CDR2 YFSETQ. The CDR3 is made up of 16 amino acids. V lost 4 bases to trimming and J lost 3 bases; unmatched junction nucleotides: 9. The CDR3 reads CASSGGTSGYYNEQFF. In nucleotides, the CDR3 is TGCGCCAGCAGCGGGGGCACTAGCGGTTACTACAATGAGCAGTTCTTC.

This chain connects TRBV28 to TRBJ1-4; 7 nucleotides agree with TRBD1. The length of the CDR3 is 16 residues. Germline loops: CDR1 MDHEN, CDR2 SYDVKM. J lost 6 bases, V lost 2 bases, and 9 bases had no gene match. CDR3 loop: CASSLKGAWDDEKLFF. In DNA, the CDR3 is TGTGCCAGCAGTTTAAAGGGGGCGTGGGACGATGAAAAACTGTTTTTT.

The chain joins TRBV10-3 to TRBJ1-1; no clear D gene. CDR1 is ENHRY and CDR2 is SYGVKD in the germline V gene. There are 13 residues in the CDR3. The V end lost 6 bases, the J end lost 7 bases, and 15 bases lay between the germline ends. The CDR3 sequence is CAISNGEGGEAFF. CDR3 in DNA: TGTGCCATCAGCAATGGCGAGGGTGGTGAAGCTTTCTTT.

This clone was observed a handful of times. The chain uses TRBV4-1 and TRBJ1-4; 7 bases are shared with TRBD1. From germline, CDR1 is MGHRA and CDR2 YSYEKL. Trimming took 0 bases from V and 4 from J; bases not matched to a gene: 2. The CDR3 is 15 residues long. In nucleotides, the CDR3 is TGCGCCAGCAGCCAAGAGGGGACAGTTAATGAAAAACTGTTTTTT. This gives the protein CASSQEGTVNEKLFF.

In its sample, this clone was seen once. The V call is TRBV21-1, the J call TRBJ2-7; TRBD2 is the table's D call, not checked against the DNA. TRBV21-1 is given as a pseudogene. The CDR3 contains 16 residues. The CDR3 sequence is CASSKVAGGLPYEQYV. CDR3 nucleotide sequence: TGTGCCAGCAGCAAAGTCGCCGGGGGGCTTCCCTACGAGCAGTACGTC.

This clone was detected only once. The chain joins TRBV28 to TRBJ2-1; TRBD2 matches 12 bases. The CDR3 length is 14 residues. Germline V CDR1 and CDR2: MDHEN, SYDVKM. V lost 5 bases and J lost 6; bases outside the gene matches: 2. The CDR3 sequence is CASSLAGGPNEQFF. The CDR3 region has the DNA TGTGCCAGCAGTCTAGCGGGGGGGCCCAATGAGCAGTTCTTC.

This clone was observed a handful of times. CDR3 amino acids: CASRTDRGLTYEQYF. CDR3 DNA: TGTGCCAGCAGGACAGACAGGGGGCTGACCTACGAGCAGTACTTC. This chain joins TRBV2 and TRBJ2-7; TRBD1 matches at 10 bases. V was pared by 6 bases and J by 2 bases, with 7 bases of the junction left unmatched. CDR3 length: 15 amino acids. Looked up from germline, CDR1 is SNHLY and CDR2 is FYNNEI. Looking up the rest from reference TRBV2 and TRBJ2-7 gives the full variable domain: EPEVTQTPSHQVTQMGQEVILRCVPISNHLYFYWYRQILGQKVEFLVSFYNNEISEKSEIFDDQFSVERPDGSNFTLKIRSTKLEDSAMYFCASRTDRGLTYEQYFGPGTRLTVT.

The CDR3, as DNA: TGTGCCTGGAGCCAATACAGGACTAACTATGGCTACACCTTC. As protein: CAWSQYRTNYGYTF. V gene TRBV30 combines with J gene TRBJ1-2, with D possibly being TRBD1 (5 bases). CDR3 length: 14 amino acids. The V end was cut by 3 bases, the J end by 0 bases, with 11 bases between. Germline V gene data show CDR1 as GTSNPN and CDR2 as SVGIG (reference sequence).

This chain links TRBV5-8 with TRBJ1-6, with D perhaps TRBD1 (5 bases). Trimming pared 1 base from V and 6 bases from J, leaving 11 bases between. The CDR3 is 15 amino acids. Germline loops: CDR1 SGHTS, CDR2 YDEGEE. CDR3 sequence: CASSLRGRVNSPLHF. The CDR3 coding sequence is TGTGCCAGCAGCTTGAGGGGCCGCGTTAATTCACCCCTCCACTTT.

V gene TRBV19 combines with J gene TRBJ2-2; a possible D gene is TRBD2 (7 bases). CDR1 LNHDA and CDR2 SQIVND come from the germline V gene (reference sequence). Trimming shortened V by 3 bases and J by 5 bases, and 19 bases separated the two germline ends. The CDR3 covers 17 residues. The CDR3: CASSIQRGGRGTGELFF. CDR3 coding DNA: TGTGCCAGTAGTATTCAGAGGGGGGGCCGTGGGACCGGGGAGCTGTTTTTT.

The chain carries TRBV10-3 and TRBJ2-5; D may be TRBD2 (6 bases). Germline V lookup: CDR1 ENHRY, CDR2 SYGVKD. Trimming pared 6 bases from V and 0 bases from J, leaving 11 bases between. The CDR3 runs to 14 residues. This CDR3 is CAISLGLNQETQYF. In nucleotides, the CDR3 is TGTGCCATCAGCCTCGGACTAAACCAAGAGACCCAGTACTTC.

The DNA of the CDR3 is TGTGCCAGCTCACCACGGGAGCACGAGCAGTACTTC. As protein: CASSPREHEQYF. The chain couples TRBV18 to TRBJ2-7; D may be TRBD2 (5 bases). The CDR3 loop spans 12 amino acids. With 1 base removed from V and 5 bases from J, the gap between germline ends came to 6 bases. Per germline, CDR1 KGHSH and CDR2 LQKENI.

The chain joins TRBV5-4 to TRBJ1-5; 8 nucleotides align to TRBD1. Germline V lookup: CDR1 SGHNT, CDR2 YYREEE (reference sequence). CDR3 length: 15 residues. After removal of 0 bases from V and 6 bases from J, the junction contained 5 bases not matched to a gene. Written as DNA, the CDR3 is TGTGCCAGCAGCTTGGACCCAGGGGGCAGTCAGCCCCAGCATTTT. Encoded protein: CASSLDPGGSQPQHF.

The genes are TRBV10-3 and TRBJ1-2, with 7 bases fitting TRBD1. Trimming removed 11 bases from V and 4 bases from J; junction bases left unmatched: 13. This CDR3 is built from 14 residues. Looked up from germline, CDR1 is ENHRY and CDR2 is SYGVKD. CDR3 in DNA: TGTGCCGTACCTGCCGGGCAGGGGGTCTATGGCTACACCTTC. It is translated as CAVPAGQGVYGYTF.

V and J are TRBV11-2 and TRBJ2-7; 12 bases agree with TRBD1. Per germline, CDR1 SGHAT and CDR2 FQNNGV. The CDR3 spans 14 residues. V shed 5 bases and J 4 bases; nucleotides not matched to a gene: 3. CDR3: CASSRDRGPYEQYF. The CDR3 DNA reads as TGTGCCAGCAGCCGGGACAGGGGGCCGTACGAGCAGTACTTC.